This T cell receptor (beta chain) is drawn from a study of T-cell reconstitution after alpha-beta-depleted transplantation in children. Trimming took 4 bases from V and 1 from J, leaving 15 bases between them. Per germline, CDR1 MGHRA and CDR2 YSYEKL. The CDR3 length is 16 residues. This clonotype occurred a few times. Preparation of the TCRbeta library was carried out with unique molecular identifiers. TCRdb re-analysed the PCR reads in MiXCR, keeping a single row per CDR3 protein. The data hold 230,000 or so distinct CDR3 sequences, with about 12% observed a single time. The chain carries TRBV4-1 and TRBJ2-3, with D perhaps given as TRBD1 or TRBD2 (6 bases each). This TCR was sampled from a human donor who donated a stem cell graft to a child with acute lymphoblastic leukemia. The material was PBMCs from the stem cell graft donor, obtained from the stem cell graft. The CDR3 region has the DNA TGCGCCAGCAGCCGCACCGGGGGCGTGGGCACAGATACGCAGTATTTT. Protein sequence: CASSRTGGVGTDTQYF.